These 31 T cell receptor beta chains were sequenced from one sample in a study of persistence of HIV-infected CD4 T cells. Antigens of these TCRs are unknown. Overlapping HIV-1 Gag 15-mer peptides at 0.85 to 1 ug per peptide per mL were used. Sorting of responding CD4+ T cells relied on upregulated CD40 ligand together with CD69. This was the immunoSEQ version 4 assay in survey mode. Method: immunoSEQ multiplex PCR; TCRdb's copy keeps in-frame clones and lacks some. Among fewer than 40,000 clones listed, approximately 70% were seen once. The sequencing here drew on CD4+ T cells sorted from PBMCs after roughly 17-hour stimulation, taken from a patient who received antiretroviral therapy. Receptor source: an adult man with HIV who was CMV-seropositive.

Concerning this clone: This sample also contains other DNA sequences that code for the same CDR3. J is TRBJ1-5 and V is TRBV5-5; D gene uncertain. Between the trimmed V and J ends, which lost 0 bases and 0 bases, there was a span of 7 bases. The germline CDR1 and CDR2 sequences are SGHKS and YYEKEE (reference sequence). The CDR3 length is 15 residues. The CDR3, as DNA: TGTGCCAGCAGCTTGGCGCCAGATAGCAATCAGCCCCAGCATTTT. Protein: CASSLAPDSNQPQHF. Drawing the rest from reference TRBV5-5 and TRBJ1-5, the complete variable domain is DAGVTQSPTHLIKTRGQQVTLRCSPISGHKSVSWYQQVLGQGPQFIFQYYEKEERGRGNFPDRFSARQFPNYSSELNVNALLLGDSALYLCASSLAPDSNQPQHFGDGTRLSIL.

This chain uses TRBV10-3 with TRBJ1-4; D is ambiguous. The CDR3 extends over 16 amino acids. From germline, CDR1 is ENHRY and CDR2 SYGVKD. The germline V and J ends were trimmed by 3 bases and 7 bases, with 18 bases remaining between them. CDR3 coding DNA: TGTGCCATCAGTGACCCGGGCAGGAGGGTGGGTGAAAAACTGTTTTTT. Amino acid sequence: CAISDPGRRVGEKLFF.

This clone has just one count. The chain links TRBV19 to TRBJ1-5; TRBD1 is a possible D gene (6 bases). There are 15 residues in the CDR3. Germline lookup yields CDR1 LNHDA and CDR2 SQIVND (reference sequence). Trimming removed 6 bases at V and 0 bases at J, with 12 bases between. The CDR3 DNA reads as TGTGCCAGTAGGCCGGACAGAGATAGCAATCAGCCCCAGCATTTT. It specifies CASRPDRDSNQPQHF.

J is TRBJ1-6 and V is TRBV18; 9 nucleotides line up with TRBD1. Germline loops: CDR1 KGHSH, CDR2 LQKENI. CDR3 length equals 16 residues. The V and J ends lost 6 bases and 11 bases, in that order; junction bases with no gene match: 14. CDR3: CASSPTTGGKVAPLHF. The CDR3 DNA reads TGTGCCAGCTCTCCGACGACAGGGGGAAAAGTTGCACCCCTCCACTTT. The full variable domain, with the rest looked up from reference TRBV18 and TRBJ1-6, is NAGVMQNPRHLVRRRGQEARLRCSPMKGHSHVYWYRQLPEEGLKFMVYLQKENIIDESGMPKERFSAEFPKEGPSILRIQQVVRGDSAAYFCASSPTTGGKVAPLHFGNGTRLTVT.

The CDR3 nucleotides are TGTGCCACCAGTGTAGCTGGATCTGGGGCCAACGTCCTGACTTTC. This encodes CATSVAGSGANVLTF. The chain is built from TRBV24-1 and TRBJ2-6; D is unclear. This CDR3 is 15 amino acids long. The V end lost 5 bases, the J end lost 1 base, and 8 bases lay between the germline ends. Germline V gives CDR1 KGHDR, CDR2 SFDVKD.

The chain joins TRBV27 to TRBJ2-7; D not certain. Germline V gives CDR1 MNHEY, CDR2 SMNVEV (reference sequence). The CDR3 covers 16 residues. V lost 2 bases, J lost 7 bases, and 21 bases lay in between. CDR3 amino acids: CASSLGPQKVWMEQYF. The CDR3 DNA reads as TGTGCCAGCAGTTTAGGCCCCCAGAAGGTCTGGATGGAGCAGTACTTC.

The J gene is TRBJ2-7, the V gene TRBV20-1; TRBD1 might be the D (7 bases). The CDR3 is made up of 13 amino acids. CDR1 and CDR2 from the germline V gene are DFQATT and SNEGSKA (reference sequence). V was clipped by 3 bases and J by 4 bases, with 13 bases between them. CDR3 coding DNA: TGCAGTGCTAGTGGCAGGGGGGCTTACGAGCAGTACTTC. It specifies CSASGRGAYEQYF.

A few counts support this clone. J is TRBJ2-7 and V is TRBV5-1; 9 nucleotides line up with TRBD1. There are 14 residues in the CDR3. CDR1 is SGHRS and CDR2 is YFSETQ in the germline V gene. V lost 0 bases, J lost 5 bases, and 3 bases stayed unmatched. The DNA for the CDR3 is TGCGCCAGCAGCTTGGAGGGACAGGGTAACGAGCAGTACTTC. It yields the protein CASSLEGQGNEQYF.

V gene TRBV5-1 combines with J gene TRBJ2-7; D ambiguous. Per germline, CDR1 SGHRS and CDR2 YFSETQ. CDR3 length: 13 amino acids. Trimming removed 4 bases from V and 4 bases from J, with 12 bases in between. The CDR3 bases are TGCGCCAGCAGCCTCACCCCCAAATACGAGCAGTACTTC. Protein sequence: CASSLTPKYEQYF.

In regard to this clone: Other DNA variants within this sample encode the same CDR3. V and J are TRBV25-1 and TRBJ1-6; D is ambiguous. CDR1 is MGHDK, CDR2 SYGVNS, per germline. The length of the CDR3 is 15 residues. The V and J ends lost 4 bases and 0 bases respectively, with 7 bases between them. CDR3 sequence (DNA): TGTGCCAGCAGTGTGGGGAGCTCCTATAATTCACCCCTCCACTTT. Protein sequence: CASSVGSSYNSPLHF. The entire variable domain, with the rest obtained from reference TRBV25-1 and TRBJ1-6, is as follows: EADIYQTPRYLVIGTGKKITLECSQTMGHDKMYWYQQDPGMELHLIHYSYGVNSTEKGDLSSESTVSRIRTEHFPLTLESARPSHTSQYLCASSVGSSYNSPLHFGNGTRLTVT.

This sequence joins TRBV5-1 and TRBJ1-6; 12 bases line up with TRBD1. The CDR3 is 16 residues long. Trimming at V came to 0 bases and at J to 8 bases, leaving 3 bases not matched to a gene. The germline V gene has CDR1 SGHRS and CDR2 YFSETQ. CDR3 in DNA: TGCGCCAGCAGCTTGGACCGGGACAGGGGGCATTCACCCCTCCACTTT. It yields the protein CASSLDRDRGHSPLHF.

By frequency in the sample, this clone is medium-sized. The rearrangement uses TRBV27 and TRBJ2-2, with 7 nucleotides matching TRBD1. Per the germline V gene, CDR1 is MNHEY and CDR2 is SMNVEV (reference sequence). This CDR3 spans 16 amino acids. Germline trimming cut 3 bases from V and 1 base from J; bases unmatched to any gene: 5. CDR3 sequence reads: CASSLGWTGNTGELFF. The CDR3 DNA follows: TGTGCCAGCAGTTTGGGATGGACAGGGAACACCGGGGAGCTGTTTTTT.

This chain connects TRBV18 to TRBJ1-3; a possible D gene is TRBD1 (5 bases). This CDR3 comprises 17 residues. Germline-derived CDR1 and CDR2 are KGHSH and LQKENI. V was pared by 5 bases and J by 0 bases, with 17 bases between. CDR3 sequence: CASSDYNQGNSGNTIYF. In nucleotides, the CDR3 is TGTGCCAGCTCAGACTATAATCAGGGAAACTCTGGAAACACCATATATTTT.

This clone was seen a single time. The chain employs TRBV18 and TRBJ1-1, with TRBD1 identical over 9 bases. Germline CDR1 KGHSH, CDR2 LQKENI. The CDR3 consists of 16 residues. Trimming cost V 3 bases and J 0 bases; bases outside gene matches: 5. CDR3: CASSPTQGAMNTEAFF. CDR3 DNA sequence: TGTGCCAGCTCACCGACACAGGGGGCGATGAACACTGAAGCTTTCTTT.

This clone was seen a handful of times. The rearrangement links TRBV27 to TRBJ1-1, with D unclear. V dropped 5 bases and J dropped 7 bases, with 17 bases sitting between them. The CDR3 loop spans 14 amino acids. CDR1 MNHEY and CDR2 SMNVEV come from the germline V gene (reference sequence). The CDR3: CASSADLGSIEAFF. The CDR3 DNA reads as TGTGCCAGCAGTGCGGATCTAGGTAGTATTGAAGCTTTCTTT.

The CDR3, as DNA: TGTGCCACCAGCAGAGGGGGTGGGGACAGGCGATACAATGAGCAGTTCTTC. Translating it yields CATSRGGGDRRYNEQFF. The J gene is TRBJ2-1, the V gene TRBV15, with 8 bases fitting TRBD1. Germline V gives CDR1 LNHNV, CDR2 YYDKDF (reference sequence). This CDR3 spans 17 amino acids. After removal of 1 base from V and 4 bases from J, the junction contained 9 bases not matched to a gene.

The CDR3 here is CASSMLESGGELFF. CDR3 bases: TGTGCCAGTAGTATGTTAGAGAGCGGCGGGGAGCTGTTTTTT. The rearrangement uses TRBV19 and TRBJ2-2, with TRBD2 as a possible D gene (5 bases). Germline V gene sequence: CDR1 LNHDA, CDR2 SQIVND (reference sequence). V was cut by 3 bases and J by 7 bases, with 12 bases left in between. The CDR3 loop spans 14 amino acids.

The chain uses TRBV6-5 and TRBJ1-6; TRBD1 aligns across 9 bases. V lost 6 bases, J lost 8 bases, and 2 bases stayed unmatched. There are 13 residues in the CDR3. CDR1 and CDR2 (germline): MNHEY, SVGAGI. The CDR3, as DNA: TGTGCCAGCAGACGGACAGGGGATTCACCCCTCCACTTT. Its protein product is CASRRTGDSPLHF.

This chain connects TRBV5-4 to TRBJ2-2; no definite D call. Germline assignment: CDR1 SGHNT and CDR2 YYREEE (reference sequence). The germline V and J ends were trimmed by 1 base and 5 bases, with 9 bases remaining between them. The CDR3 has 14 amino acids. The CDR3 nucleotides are TGTGCCAGCAGCTTGAGTGAGGTAACCGGGGAGCTGTTTTTT. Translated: CASSLSEVTGELFF.

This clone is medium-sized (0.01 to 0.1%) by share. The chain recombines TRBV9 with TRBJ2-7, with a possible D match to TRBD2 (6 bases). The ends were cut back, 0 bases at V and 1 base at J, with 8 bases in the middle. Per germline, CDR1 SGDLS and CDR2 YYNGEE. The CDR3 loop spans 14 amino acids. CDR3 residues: CASSVDGLSYEQYF. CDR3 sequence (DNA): TGTGCCAGCAGCGTAGATGGACTATCCTACGAGCAGTACTTC. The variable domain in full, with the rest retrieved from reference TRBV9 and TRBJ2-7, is DSGVTQTPKHLITATGQRVTLRCSPRSGDLSVYWYQQSLDQGLQFLIQYYNGEERAKGNILERFSAQQFPDLHSELNLSSLELGDSALYFCASSVDGLSYEQYFGPGTRLTVT.

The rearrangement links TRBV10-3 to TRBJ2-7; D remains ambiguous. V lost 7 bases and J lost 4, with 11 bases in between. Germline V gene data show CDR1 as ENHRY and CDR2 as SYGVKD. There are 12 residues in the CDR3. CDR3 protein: CAIKNGGYEQYF. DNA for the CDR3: TGTGCCATCAAGAACGGTGGTTACGAGCAGTACTTC.

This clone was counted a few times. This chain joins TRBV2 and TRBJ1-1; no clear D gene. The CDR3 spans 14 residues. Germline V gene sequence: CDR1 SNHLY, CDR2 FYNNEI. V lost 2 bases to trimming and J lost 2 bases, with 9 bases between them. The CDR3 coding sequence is TGTGCCAGCAGTGAACCCGGAGACAACACTGAAGCTTTCTTT. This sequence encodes CASSEPGDNTEAFF.

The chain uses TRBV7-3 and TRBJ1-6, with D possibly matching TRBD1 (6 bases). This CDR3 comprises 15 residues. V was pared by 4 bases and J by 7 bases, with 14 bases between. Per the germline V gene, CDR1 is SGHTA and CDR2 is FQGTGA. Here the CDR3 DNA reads TGTGCCAGCAGCTCCGGGGGCAGAACGAATTCACCCCTCCACTTT. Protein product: CASSSGGRTNSPLHF.

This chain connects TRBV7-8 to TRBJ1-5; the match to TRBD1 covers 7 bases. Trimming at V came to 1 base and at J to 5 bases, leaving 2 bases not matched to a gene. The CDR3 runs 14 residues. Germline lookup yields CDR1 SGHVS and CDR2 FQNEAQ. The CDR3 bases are TGTGCCAGCAGCTTAGGCAGGGGGGATCAGCCCCAGCATTTT. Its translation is CASSLGRGDQPQHF.

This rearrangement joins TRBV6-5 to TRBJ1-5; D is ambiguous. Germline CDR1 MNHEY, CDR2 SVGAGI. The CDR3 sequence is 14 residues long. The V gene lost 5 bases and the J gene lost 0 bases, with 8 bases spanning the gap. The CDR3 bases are TGTGCCAGCAGTAGCACATATAGCAATCAGCCCCAGCATTTT. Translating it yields CASSSTYSNQPQHF.

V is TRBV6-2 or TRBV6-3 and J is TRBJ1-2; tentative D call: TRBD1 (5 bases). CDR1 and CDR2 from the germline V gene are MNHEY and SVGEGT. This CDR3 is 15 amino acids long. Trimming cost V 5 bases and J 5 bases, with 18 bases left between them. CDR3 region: CASSTRGAPKYGYTF. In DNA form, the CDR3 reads TGTGCCAGCAGTACCAGAGGGGCCCCGAAGTATGGCTACACCTTC.

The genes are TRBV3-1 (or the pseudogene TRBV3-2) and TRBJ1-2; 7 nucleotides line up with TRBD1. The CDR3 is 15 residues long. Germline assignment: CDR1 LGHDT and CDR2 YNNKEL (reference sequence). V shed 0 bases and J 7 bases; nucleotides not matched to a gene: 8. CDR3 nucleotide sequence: TGTGCCAGCAGCCAAGATAGGAGGGGGCCGGCTGGCTACACCTTC. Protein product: CASSQDRRGPAGYTF.

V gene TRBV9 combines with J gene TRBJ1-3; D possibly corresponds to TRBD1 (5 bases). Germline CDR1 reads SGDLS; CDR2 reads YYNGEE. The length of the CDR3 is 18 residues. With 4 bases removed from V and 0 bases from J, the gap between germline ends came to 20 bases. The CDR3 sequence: CASSPRPGGAPSGNTIYF. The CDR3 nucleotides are TGTGCCAGCAGCCCTCGTCCAGGAGGGGCGCCCTCTGGAAACACCATATATTTT.

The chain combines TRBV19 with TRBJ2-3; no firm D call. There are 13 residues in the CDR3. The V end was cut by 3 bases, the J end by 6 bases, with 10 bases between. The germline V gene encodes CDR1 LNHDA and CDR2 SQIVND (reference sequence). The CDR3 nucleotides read TGTGCCAGTAGTATTAACTTACCGGATACGCAGTATTTT. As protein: CASSINLPDTQYF.

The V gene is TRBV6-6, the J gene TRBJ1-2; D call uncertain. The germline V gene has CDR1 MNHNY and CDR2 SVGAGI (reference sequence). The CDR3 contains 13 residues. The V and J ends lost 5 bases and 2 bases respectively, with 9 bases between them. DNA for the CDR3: TGTGCCAGCAGTACGGACGGGAACTATGGCTACACCTTC. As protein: CASSTDGNYGYTF.

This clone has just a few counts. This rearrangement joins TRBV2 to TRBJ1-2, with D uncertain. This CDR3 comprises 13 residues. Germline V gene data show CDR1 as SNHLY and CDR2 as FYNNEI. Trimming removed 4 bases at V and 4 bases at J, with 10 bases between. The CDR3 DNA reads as TGTGCCAGCAGTGGGGAGAGATCCTATGGCTACACCTTC. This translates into CASSGERSYGYTF.